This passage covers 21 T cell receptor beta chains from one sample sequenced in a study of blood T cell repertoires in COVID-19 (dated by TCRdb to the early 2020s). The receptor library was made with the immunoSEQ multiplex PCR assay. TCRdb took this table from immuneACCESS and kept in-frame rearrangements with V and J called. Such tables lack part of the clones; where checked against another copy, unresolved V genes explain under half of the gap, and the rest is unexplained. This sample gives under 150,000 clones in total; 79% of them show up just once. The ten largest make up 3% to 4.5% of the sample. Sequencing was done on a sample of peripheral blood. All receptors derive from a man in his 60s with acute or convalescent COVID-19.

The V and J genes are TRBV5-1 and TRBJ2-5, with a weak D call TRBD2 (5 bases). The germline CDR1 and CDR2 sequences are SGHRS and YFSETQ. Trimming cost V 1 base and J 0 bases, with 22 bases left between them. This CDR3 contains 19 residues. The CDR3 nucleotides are TGCGCCAGCAGCTTGTTGGTGGGAGTTGGGTCCCTTTACCAAGAGACCCAGTACTTC. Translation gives CASSLLVGVGSLYQETQYF.

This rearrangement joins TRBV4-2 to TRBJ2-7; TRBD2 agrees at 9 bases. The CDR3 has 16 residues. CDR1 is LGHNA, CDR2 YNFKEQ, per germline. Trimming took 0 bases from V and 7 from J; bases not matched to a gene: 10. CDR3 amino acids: CASSQEAGGLVGEQYF. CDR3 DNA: TGTGCCAGCAGCCAAGAGGCGGGAGGGCTAGTGGGGGAGCAGTACTTC.

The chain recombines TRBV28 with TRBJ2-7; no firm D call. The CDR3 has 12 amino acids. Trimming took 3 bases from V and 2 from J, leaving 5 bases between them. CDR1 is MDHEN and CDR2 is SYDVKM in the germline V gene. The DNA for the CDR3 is TGTGCCAGCAGTTTGTCCGCCTACGAGCAGTACTTC. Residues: CASSLSAYEQYF.

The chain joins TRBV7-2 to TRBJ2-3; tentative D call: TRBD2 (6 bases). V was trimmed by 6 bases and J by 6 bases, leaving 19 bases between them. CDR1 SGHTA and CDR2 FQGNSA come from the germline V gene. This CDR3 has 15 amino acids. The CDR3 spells CASRAGTFEVDTQYF. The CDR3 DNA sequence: TGTGCCAGCAGGGCCGGGACTTTCGAGGTCGATACGCAGTATTTT.

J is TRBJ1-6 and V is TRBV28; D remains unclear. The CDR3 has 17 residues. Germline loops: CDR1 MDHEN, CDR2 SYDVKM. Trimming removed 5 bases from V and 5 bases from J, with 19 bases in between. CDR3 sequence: CASSPQPFWSNNSPLHF. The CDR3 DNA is TGTGCCAGCAGTCCACAGCCATTCTGGTCTAATAATTCACCCCTCCACTTT.

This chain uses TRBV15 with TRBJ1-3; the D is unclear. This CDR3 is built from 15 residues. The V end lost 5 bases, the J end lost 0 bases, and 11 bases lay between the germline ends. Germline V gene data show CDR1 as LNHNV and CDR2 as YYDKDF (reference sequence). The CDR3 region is CATSRRGPSGNTIYF. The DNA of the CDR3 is TGTGCCACCAGCCGGCGCGGGCCCTCTGGAAACACCATATATTTT.

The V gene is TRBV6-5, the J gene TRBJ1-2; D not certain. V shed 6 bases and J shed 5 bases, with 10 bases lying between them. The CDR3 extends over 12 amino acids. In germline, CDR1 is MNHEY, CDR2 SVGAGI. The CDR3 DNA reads TGTGCCAGCAGGGCGAGGGCGTATGGCTACACCTTC. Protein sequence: CASRARAYGYTF.

In nucleotides, the CDR3 is TGCAGCGTTGATAAGCCGGGAGGGCCCTACGAGCAGTACTTC. Amino acid sequence: CSVDKPGGPYEQYF. The chain combines TRBV29-1 with TRBJ2-7, with TRBD2 matching over 8 bases. The V and J ends lost 3 bases and 2 bases, in that order; junction bases with no gene match: 6. Germline CDR1 and CDR2: SQVTM and ANQGSEA. The CDR3 spans 14 residues.

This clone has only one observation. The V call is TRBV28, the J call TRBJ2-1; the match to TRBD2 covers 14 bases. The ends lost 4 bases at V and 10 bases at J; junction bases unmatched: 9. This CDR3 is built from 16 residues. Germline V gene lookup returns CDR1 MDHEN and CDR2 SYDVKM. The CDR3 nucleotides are TGTGCCAGCAGTTCGACCGGGACTAGCGGGAGTAGGGAGCAGTTCTTC. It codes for CASSSTGTSGSREQFF.

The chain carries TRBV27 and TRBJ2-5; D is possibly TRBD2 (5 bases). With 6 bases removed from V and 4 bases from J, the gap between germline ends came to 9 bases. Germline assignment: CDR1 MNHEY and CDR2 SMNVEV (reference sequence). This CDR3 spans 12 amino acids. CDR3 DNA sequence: TGTGCCAGCAGGACTATGGGAGAGACCCAGTACTTC. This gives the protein CASRTMGETQYF.

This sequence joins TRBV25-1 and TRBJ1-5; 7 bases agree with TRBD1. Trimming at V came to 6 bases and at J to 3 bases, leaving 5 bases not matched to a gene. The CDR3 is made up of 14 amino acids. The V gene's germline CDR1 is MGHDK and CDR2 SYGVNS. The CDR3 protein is CASSQTGFNQPQHF. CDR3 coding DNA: TGTGCCAGCAGCCAGACAGGGTTCAATCAGCCCCAGCATTTT. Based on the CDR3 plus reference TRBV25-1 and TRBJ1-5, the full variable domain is EADIYQTPRYLVIGTGKKITLECSQTMGHDKMYWYQQDPGMELHLIHYSYGVNSTEKGDLSSESTVSRIRTEHFPLTLESARPSHTSQYLCASSQTGFNQPQHFGDGTRLSIL.

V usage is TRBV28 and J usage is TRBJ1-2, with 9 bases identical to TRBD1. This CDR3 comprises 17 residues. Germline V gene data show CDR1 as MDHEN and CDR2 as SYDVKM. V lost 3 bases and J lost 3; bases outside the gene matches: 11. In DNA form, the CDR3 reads TGTGCCAGCAGTTTGTCCCCGGGACAGGGATCAGACTATGGCTACACCTTC. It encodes CASSLSPGQGSDYGYTF.

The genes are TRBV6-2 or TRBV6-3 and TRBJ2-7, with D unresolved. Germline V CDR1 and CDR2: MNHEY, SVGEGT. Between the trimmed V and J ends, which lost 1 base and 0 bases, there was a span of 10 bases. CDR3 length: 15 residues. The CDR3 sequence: CASSYYRLDSYEQYF. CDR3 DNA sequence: TGTGCCAGCAGTTACTACCGACTGGACTCCTACGAGCAGTACTTC.

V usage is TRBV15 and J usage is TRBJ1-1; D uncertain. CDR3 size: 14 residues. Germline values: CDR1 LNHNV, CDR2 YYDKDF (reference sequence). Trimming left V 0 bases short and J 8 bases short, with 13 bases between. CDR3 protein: CATSRDRDHEEAFF. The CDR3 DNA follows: TGTGCCACCAGCAGAGATCGGGATCACGAGGAAGCTTTCTTT.

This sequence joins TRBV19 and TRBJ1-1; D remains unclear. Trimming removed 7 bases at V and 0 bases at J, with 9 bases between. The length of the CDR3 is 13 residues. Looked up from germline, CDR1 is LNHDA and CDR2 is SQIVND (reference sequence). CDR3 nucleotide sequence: TGTGCCAGTAAAACATTCATGAACACTGAAGCTTTCTTT. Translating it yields CASKTFMNTEAFF.

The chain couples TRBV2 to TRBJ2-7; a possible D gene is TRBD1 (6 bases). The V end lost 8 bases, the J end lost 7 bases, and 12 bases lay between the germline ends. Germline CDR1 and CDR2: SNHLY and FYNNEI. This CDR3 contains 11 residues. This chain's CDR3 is CASAYRAEQYF. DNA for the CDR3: TGTGCCAGCGCCTACAGGGCAGAGCAGTACTTC.

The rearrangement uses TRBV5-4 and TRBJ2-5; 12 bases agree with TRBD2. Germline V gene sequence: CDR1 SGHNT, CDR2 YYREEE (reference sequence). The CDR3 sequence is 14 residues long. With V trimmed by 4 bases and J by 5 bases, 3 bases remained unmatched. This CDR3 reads CASSPGTSGETQYF. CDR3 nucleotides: TGTGCCAGCAGCCCGGGGACTAGCGGGGAGACCCAGTACTTC.

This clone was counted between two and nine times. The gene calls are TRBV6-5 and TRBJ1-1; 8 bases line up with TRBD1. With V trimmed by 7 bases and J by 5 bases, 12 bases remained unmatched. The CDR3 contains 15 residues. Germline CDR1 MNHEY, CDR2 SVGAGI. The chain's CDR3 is CASNSDRGRGTEAFF. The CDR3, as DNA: TGTGCCAGCAACTCCGACAGGGGAAGGGGGACTGAAGCTTTCTTT.

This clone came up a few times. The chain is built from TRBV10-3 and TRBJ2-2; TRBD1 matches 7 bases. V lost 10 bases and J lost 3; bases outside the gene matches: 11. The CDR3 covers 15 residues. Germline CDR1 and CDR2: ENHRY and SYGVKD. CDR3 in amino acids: CATGQAPRDTGELFF. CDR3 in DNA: TGTGCCACCGGACAGGCGCCTCGGGACACCGGGGAGCTGTTTTTT.

The CDR3 nucleotides are TGTGCCAGCAGACGTAACCAGGCAAACACCATATATTTT. Translated, it gives CASRRNQANTIYF. V is TRBV28 and J is TRBJ1-3; D unclear. Germline V lookup: CDR1 MDHEN, CDR2 SYDVKM. The CDR3 is made up of 13 amino acids. V was cut by 6 bases and J by 6 bases, with 12 bases left in between.

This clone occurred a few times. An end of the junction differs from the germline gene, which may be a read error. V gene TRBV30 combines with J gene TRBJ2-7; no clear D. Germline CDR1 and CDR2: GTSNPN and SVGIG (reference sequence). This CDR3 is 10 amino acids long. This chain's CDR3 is CAWGDVVVNF. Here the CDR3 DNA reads TGTGCCTGGGGAGACGTAGTAGTCAACTTC. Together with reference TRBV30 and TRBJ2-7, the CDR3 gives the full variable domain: SQTIHQWPATLVQPVGSPLSLECTVEGTSNPNLYWYRQAAGRGLQLLFYSVGIGQISSEVPQNLSASRPQDRQFILSSKKLLLSDSGFYLCAWGDVVVNFGPGTRLTVT.